This entry is about one T cell receptor beta chain. This clonotype was seen only a few times. Its specific antigen is unknown. Base qualities are not at hand, and no much larger clone is one base apart. The sample's treatment or condition label, in plain terms: in vitro stimulation with specific CMV peptide epitopes to enrich CMV-specific T cells. The sample belongs to a study of T cell repertoires in cytomegalovirus infection (dated by TCRdb to between 2018 and 2021). About the study as a whole: Alongside well-studied HLA-B-restricted epitopes, the peptide stimulations were aimed at recently identified HLA-C-restricted CMV epitopes, whose presentation resists viral immunomodulation. Because public TCR beta signatures pointed to carriage of CMV infection together with the matching HLA type, the HLA type of each donor mattered for the analysis. Beyond this particular receptor, the publication reports: The ex vivo response was dominated by HLA-C-restricted CMV-specific TCR beta clonotypes, which also provided the single most frequent clonotype in two of eight donors. Cumulative frequency of public TCR beta family members discriminated carriers of CMV infection plus the relevant HLA type in this cohort and an independent approximately 370-donor cohort.

V and J lose 4 bases and 5 bases, and a span of 8 bases separates them. CDR1 and CDR2, looked up from the germline V gene (reference sequence), are GTSNPN and SVGIG. Spanning cysteine to phenylalanine, the CDR3 consists of 11 amino acids. CDR3 DNA is the only sequence kept; it has 33 bases, read in frame from the first base. TCRdb names Illumina HiSeq 1500 as the instrument used. TCRdb trimmed public reads at Q25 via fastp, called clones via MiXCR and kept in-frame beta chains. Entries are consolidated by CDR3 protein sequence, retaining the most common genes and DNA. Counted in this sample were around 49,000 distinct CDR3 sequences; 20% of them appeared once. Around 27% of the sample goes to the ten largest clones.

This TCR was sampled from a human donor in good health (CMV status not recorded). Some clones in this sample may be carry-over from other donors' samples. The material was CD8+ T cells from cultured PBMCs, obtained from culture after CMV antigen stimulation. Rearrangement joined TRBV30 to TRBJ2-5; the D gene is not confidently resolved. For the CDR3, the sequence is CAWIRTETQYF. At the DNA level, the sequence is TGTGCCTGGATCAGGACGGAGACCCAGTACTTC.